A selection of T cell receptor beta chains follows, all from one sample in a study of early stage breast cancer tumors. Method: immunoSEQ multiplex PCR; TCRdb's copy keeps in-frame clones and lacks some. The sample has about 25,000 clones; roughly 67% are singletons. The sequenced sample was breast tumor tissue. The origin of the receptors is a person in their sixties or seventies with breast cancer. CDR3s include the opening cysteine and the closing phenylalanine or tryptophan. Fields, in order: J gene, clone size, V gene, D gene, CDR3 protein, CDR3 DNA. The D gene is left open where the match is weak. Only part of the rows carry a size: once, few, many, or a class if the clone is expanded.

J gene: TRBJ2-4; clone size: -; V gene: TRBV11-2; D gene: TRBD1; CDR3 protein: CASSLGTGGVGNIQYF; CDR3 DNA: TGTGCCAGCAGCTTAGGGACAGGGGGAGTGGGAAACATTCAGTACTTC
J gene: TRBJ2-7; clone size: -; V gene: TRBV2; D gene: -; CDR3 protein: CASSVERGYEQYF; CDR3 DNA: TGTGCCAGCAGTGTCGAGCGAGGCTACGAGCAGTACTTC
J gene: TRBJ1-1; clone size: -; V gene: TRBV7-9; D gene: -; CDR3 protein: CASVGGNNTEAFF; CDR3 DNA: TGTGCCAGCGTCGGCGGGAATAACACTGAAGCTTTCTTT
J gene: TRBJ2-7; clone size: -; V gene: TRBV28; D gene: -; CDR3 protein: CASTPGNNEQYF; CDR3 DNA: TGTGCCAGCACCCCCGGGAACAACGAGCAGTACTTC
J gene: TRBJ2-7; clone size: -; V gene: TRBV5-4; D gene: -; CDR3 protein: CASSGTLAYEQYF; CDR3 DNA: TGTGCCAGCAGCGGGACATTAGCCTACGAGCAGTACTTC
J gene: TRBJ1-1; clone size: -; V gene: TRBV5-5; D gene: -; CDR3 protein: CASSLGTGTEAFF; CDR3 DNA: TGTGCCAGCAGCTTGGGCACGGGGACTGAAGCTTTCTTT
J gene: TRBJ1-1; clone size: -; V gene: TRBV6-1; D gene: -; CDR3 protein: CASSAGVRTEAFF; CDR3 DNA: TGTGCCAGCAGTGCCGGGGTTCGCACTGAAGCTTTCTTT
J gene: TRBJ1-4; clone size: few; V gene: TRBV29-1; D gene: -; CDR3 protein: CSAEKTNEKLFF; CDR3 DNA: TGCAGCGCGGAGAAAACTAATGAAAAACTGTTTTTT
J gene: TRBJ1-2; clone size: -; V gene: TRBV18; D gene: -; CDR3 protein: CASSPAGAGSYGYTF; CDR3 DNA: TGTGCCAGCTCACCAGCGGGGGCTGGAAGCTATGGCTACACCTTC
J gene: TRBJ2-7; clone size: -; V gene: TRBV7-2; D gene: -; CDR3 protein: CASSRGGAPTYEQYF; CDR3 DNA: TGTGCCAGCAGCCGAGGGGGGGCGCCGACCTACGAGCAGTACTTC
J gene: TRBJ1-2; clone size: once; V gene: TRBV4-3; D gene: TRBD1; CDR3 protein: CASSPTGVEGYTF; CDR3 DNA: TGCGCCAGCAGCCCGACAGGGGTGGAGGGCTACACCTTC
J gene: TRBJ2-3; clone size: -; V gene: TRBV5-1; D gene: -; CDR3 protein: CASSLSGRVSDTQYF; CDR3 DNA: TGCGCCAGCAGCTTGTCGGGCAGGGTGTCAGATACGCAGTATTTT
J gene: TRBJ2-1; clone size: -; V gene: TRBV19; D gene: -; CDR3 protein: CASSLGTQRNEQFF; CDR3 DNA: TGTGCCAGTAGTCTCGGGACTCAGCGGAATGAGCAGTTCTTC
J gene: TRBJ2-3; clone size: -; V gene: TRBV6-5; D gene: -; CDR3 protein: CASRSGDTQYF; CDR3 DNA: TGTGCCAGCCGATCCGGAGATACGCAGTATTTT
J gene: TRBJ2-2; clone size: -; V gene: TRBV5-1; D gene: TRBD1; CDR3 protein: CASSLETGGGTGELFF; CDR3 DNA: TGCGCCAGCAGCTTGGAAACAGGGGGAGGAACCGGGGAGCTGTTTTTT
J gene: TRBJ2-3; clone size: -; V gene: TRBV11-3; D gene: TRBD1; CDR3 protein: CASSTGQGAWDTQYF; CDR3 DNA: TGTGCCAGCAGCACGGGACAGGGGGCCTGGGATACGCAGTATTTT
J gene: TRBJ2-1; clone size: -; V gene: TRBV29-1; D gene: -; CDR3 protein: CSVAHQRTINEQFF; CDR3 DNA: TGCAGCGTTGCACATCAACGTACAATCAATGAGCAGTTCTTC
J gene: TRBJ1-2; clone size: -; V gene: TRBV29-1; D gene: TRBD1; CDR3 protein: CSVATGADYGYTF; CDR3 DNA: TGCAGCGTTGCGACAGGGGCCGACTATGGCTACACCTTC
J gene: TRBJ1-5; clone size: -; V gene: TRBV18; D gene: TRBD1; CDR3 protein: CASSPTGGYNQPQHF; CDR3 DNA: TGTGCCAGCTCACCAACAGGGGGCTACAATCAGCCCCAGCATTTT
J gene: TRBJ2-1; clone size: -; V gene: TRBV7-9; D gene: TRBD1; CDR3 protein: CASSPGTGGLVNEQFF; CDR3 DNA: TGTGCCAGCAGCCCCGGGACAGGGGGTTTGGTGAATGAGCAGTTCTTC
J gene: TRBJ2-2; clone size: few; V gene: TRBV12-5; D gene: -; CDR3 protein: CASGLRPGGELFF; CDR3 DNA: TGTGCTAGTGGTTTGAGGCCCGGGGGGGAGCTGTTTTTT
J gene: TRBJ1-4; clone size: -; V gene: TRBV7-9; D gene: -; CDR3 protein: CASSLNRDEKLFF; CDR3 DNA: TGTGCCAGCAGCTTAAACAGGGATGAGAAACTGTTTTTT
J gene: TRBJ2-5; clone size: -; V gene: TRBV11-2; D gene: TRBD1; CDR3 protein: CASSLDRGRETQYF; CDR3 DNA: TGTGCCAGCAGCTTGGACAGGGGCCGGGAGACCCAGTACTTC
J gene: TRBJ2-2; clone size: -; V gene: TRBV28; D gene: TRBD1; CDR3 protein: CASTLGRQGMVGELFF; CDR3 DNA: TGTGCCAGCACTTTGGGTAGACAGGGGATGGTCGGGGAGCTGTTTTTT
J gene: TRBJ1-2; clone size: -; V gene: TRBV6-5; D gene: -; CDR3 protein: CASSEDGRYGYTF; CDR3 DNA: TGTGCCAGCAGCGAGGACGGGAGATATGGCTACACCTTC
J gene: TRBJ1-4; clone size: -; V gene: TRBV11-2; D gene: TRBD1; CDR3 protein: CASSPPHTTGGLREKLFF; CDR3 DNA: TGTGCCAGCAGCCCCCCACATACAACAGGGGGCTTGCGGGAAAAACTGTTTTTT
J gene: TRBJ2-5; clone size: -; V gene: TRBV5-4; D gene: TRBD1; CDR3 protein: CASSLQGAGETQYF; CDR3 DNA: TGTGCCAGCAGTTTACAGGGGGCGGGAGAGACCCAGTACTTC
J gene: TRBJ1-4; clone size: few; V gene: TRBV6-1; D gene: -; CDR3 protein: CASSEAVTTRYEKLFF; CDR3 DNA: TGTGCCAGCAGTGAAGCGGTAACGACTAGATATGAAAAACTGTTTTTT
J gene: TRBJ2-7; clone size: few; V gene: TRBV5-1; D gene: TRBD1; CDR3 protein: CASSAGQATLSYEQYF; CDR3 DNA: TGCGCCAGCAGCGCGGGACAGGCCACGTTAAGCTACGAGCAGTACTTC
J gene: TRBJ2-7; clone size: -; V gene: TRBV7-8; D gene: -; CDR3 protein: CASRYGGEFGEQYF; CDR3 DNA: TGTGCCAGCAGGTATGGCGGGGAGTTTGGCGAGCAGTACTTC
J gene: TRBJ2-1; clone size: -; V gene: TRBV11-3; D gene: -; CDR3 protein: CASSYSPGEQFF; CDR3 DNA: TGTGCCAGCAGCTACTCCCCGGGTGAGCAGTTCTTC
J gene: TRBJ2-5; clone size: medium-sized; V gene: TRBV29-1; D gene: TRBD2; CDR3 protein: CSVSSGRAKTQYF; CDR3 DNA: TGCAGCGTATCCAGCGGGAGGGCCAAGACCCAGTACTTC
J gene: TRBJ2-1; clone size: few; V gene: TRBV28; D gene: TRBD2; CDR3 protein: CASSLSGGVTGQFF; CDR3 DNA: TGTGCCAGCAGTTTATCGGGGGGGGTGACAGGGCAGTTCTTC
J gene: TRBJ1-2; clone size: few; V gene: TRBV30; D gene: TRBD1; CDR3 protein: CAWSVMGQGPYGYTF; CDR3 DNA: TGTGCCTGGAGTGTCATGGGACAGGGCCCCTATGGCTACACCTTC
J gene: TRBJ2-5; clone size: once; V gene: TRBV14; D gene: -; CDR3 protein: CASSQDRDQETQYF; CDR3 DNA: TGTGCCAGCAGCCAAGATCGGGACCAAGAGACCCAGTACTTC
J gene: TRBJ2-7; clone size: -; V gene: TRBV28; D gene: -; CDR3 protein: CASRRTNPSSYEQYF; CDR3 DNA: TGTGCCAGCAGGCGCACGAATCCGAGCTCCTACGAGCAGTACTTC
J gene: TRBJ2-3; clone size: -; V gene: TRBV19; D gene: -; CDR3 protein: CASSMDAVPVQDTQYF; CDR3 DNA: TGTGCCAGTAGTATGGATGCGGTCCCAGTTCAGGATACGCAGTATTTT
J gene: TRBJ2-1; clone size: -; V gene: TRBV5-4; D gene: TRBD2; CDR3 protein: CASSPSGGNNEQFF; CDR3 DNA: TGTGCCAGCAGCCCTAGCGGGGGCAACAATGAGCAGTTCTTC
J gene: TRBJ2-7; clone size: few; V gene: TRBV6-5; D gene: TRBD2; CDR3 protein: CASTRGGEQYF; CDR3 DNA: TGTGCCAGCACCCGGGGGGGTGAGCAGTACTTC
J gene: TRBJ1-2; clone size: -; V gene: TRBV30; D gene: -; CDR3 protein: CAWSVIGSVYGYTF; CDR3 DNA: TGTGCCTGGAGTGTGATCGGGTCAGTCTATGGCTACACCTTC
J gene: TRBJ2-7; clone size: -; V gene: TRBV7-2; D gene: TRBD1; CDR3 protein: CASSRPGTANYEQYF; CDR3 DNA: TGTGCCAGCAGCAGACCCGGGACAGCTAACTACGAGCAGTACTTC
J gene: TRBJ1-5; clone size: -; V gene: TRBV7-2; D gene: TRBD1; CDR3 protein: CASSSQGTDQPQHF; CDR3 DNA: TGTGCCAGCAGCTCACAGGGGACGGATCAGCCCCAGCATTTT
J gene: TRBJ1-2; clone size: -; V gene: TRBV7-8; D gene: TRBD1; CDR3 protein: CASSLAPGGQYGYTF; CDR3 DNA: TGTGCCAGCAGCTTAGCCCCAGGGGGACAATATGGCTACACCTTC
J gene: TRBJ2-7; clone size: -; V gene: TRBV10-2; D gene: TRBD2; CDR3 protein: CASSDGTTGYEQYF; CDR3 DNA: TGCGCCAGCAGTGATGGGACTACCGGCTACGAGCAGTACTTC
J gene: TRBJ1-3; clone size: -; V gene: TRBV28; D gene: TRBD1; CDR3 protein: CASSFDRAGNTIYF; CDR3 DNA: TGTGCCAGCAGTTTCGACAGGGCTGGAAACACCATATATTTT
J gene: TRBJ1-3; clone size: -; V gene: TRBV7-9; D gene: -; CDR3 protein: CASSLGQTSGNTIYF; CDR3 DNA: TGTGCCAGCAGCTTGGGGCAGACCTCTGGAAACACCATATATTTT
J gene: TRBJ2-3; clone size: -; V gene: TRBV6-5; D gene: -; CDR3 protein: CASRGDTDTQYF; CDR3 DNA: TGTGCCAGCAGGGGAGACACAGATACGCAGTATTTT
J gene: TRBJ1-3; clone size: -; V gene: TRBV10-2; D gene: -; CDR3 protein: CASSEQGGGNTIYF; CDR3 DNA: TGCGCCAGCAGTGAGCAGGGAGGTGGAAACACCATATATTTT
J gene: TRBJ2-2; clone size: once; V gene: TRBV25-1; D gene: TRBD2; CDR3 protein: CASTSGGSITGELFF; CDR3 DNA: TGTGCCAGCACCTCGGGCGGGAGTATAACCGGGGAGCTGTTTTTT